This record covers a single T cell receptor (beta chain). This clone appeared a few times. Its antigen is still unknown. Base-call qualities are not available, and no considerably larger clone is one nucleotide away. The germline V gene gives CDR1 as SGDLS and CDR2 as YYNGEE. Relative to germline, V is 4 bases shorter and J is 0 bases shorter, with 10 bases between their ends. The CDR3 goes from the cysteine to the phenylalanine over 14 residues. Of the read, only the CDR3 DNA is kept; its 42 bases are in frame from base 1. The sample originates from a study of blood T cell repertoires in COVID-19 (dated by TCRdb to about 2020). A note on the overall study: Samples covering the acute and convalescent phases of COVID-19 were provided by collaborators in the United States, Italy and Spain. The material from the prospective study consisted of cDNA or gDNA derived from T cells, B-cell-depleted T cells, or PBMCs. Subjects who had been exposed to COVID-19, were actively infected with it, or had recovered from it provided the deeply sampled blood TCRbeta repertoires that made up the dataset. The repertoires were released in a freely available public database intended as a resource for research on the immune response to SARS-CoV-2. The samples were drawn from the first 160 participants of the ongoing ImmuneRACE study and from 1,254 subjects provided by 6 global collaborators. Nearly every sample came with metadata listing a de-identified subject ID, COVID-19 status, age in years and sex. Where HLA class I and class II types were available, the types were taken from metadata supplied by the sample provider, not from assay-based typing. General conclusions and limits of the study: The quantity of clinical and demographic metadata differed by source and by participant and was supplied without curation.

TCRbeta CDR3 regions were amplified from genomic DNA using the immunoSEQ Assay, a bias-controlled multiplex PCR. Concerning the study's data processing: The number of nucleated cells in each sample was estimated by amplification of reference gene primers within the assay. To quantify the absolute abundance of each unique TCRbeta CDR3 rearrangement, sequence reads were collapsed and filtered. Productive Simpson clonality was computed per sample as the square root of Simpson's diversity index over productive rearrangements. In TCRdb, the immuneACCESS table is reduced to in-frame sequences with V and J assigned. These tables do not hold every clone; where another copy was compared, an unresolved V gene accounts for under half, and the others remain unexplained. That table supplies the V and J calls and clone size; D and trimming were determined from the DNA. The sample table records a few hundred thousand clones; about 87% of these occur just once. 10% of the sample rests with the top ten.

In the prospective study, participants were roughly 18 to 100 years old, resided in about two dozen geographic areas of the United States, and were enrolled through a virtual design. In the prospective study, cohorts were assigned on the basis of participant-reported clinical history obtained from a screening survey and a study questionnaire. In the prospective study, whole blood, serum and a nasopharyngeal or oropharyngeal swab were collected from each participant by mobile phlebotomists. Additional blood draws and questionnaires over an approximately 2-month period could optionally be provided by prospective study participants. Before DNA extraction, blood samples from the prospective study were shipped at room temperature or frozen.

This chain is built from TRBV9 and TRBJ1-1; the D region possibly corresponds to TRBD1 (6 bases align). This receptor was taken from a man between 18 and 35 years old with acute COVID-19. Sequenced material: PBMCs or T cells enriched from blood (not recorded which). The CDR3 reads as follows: CASSSRTVNTEAFF. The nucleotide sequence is TGTGCCAGCAGCTCAAGGACAGTGAACACTGAAGCTTTCTTT. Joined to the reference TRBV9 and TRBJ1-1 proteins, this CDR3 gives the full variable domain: DSGVTQTPKHLITATGQRVTLRCSPRSGDLSVYWYQQSLDQGLQFLIQYYNGEERAKGNILERFSAQQFPDLHSELNLSSLELGDSALYFCASSSRTVNTEAFFGQGTRLTVV.